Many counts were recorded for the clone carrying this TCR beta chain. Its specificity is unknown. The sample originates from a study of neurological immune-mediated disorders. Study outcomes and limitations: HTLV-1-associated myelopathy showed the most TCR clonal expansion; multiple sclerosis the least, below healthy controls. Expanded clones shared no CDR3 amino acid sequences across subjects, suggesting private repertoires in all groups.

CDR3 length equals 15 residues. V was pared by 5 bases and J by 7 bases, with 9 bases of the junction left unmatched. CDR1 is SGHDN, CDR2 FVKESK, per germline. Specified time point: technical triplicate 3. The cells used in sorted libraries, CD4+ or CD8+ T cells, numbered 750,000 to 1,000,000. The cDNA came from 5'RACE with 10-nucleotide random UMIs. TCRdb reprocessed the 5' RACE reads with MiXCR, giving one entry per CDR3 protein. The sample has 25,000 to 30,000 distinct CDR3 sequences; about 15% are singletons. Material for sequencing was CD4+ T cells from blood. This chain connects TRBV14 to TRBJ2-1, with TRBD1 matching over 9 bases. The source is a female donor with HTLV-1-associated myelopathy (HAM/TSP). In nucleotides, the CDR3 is TGTGCCAGCAGCGAACCGGGACAGGGTCTTAATGAGCAGTTCTTC. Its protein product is CASSEPGQGLNEQFF.